The rows below give T cell receptor beta chains drawn from one sample of a study of blood T cell repertoires in COVID-19. Method: immunoSEQ multiplex PCR; TCRdb's copy keeps in-frame clones and lacks some. The table includes over 300,000 clones, around 92% detected once. Sequencing used peripheral blood. These TCRs come from a man aged 18 to 29 who had recovered from COVID-19. CDR3s include the opening cysteine and the closing phenylalanine or tryptophan. A D gene is named only where the DNA matches it firmly. Expanded clones get a size class; other rows say once, few or many, or leave the size out.

>TRBD2|TRBV7-9|-|TRBJ2-3
TGTGCCAGCAGCTTGTGGACTAGCGGGAGGCACGCTACGCAGTATTTT
CASSLWTSGRHATQYF
>TRBD1|TRBV12-3/TRBV12-4|-|TRBJ1-2
TGTGCCAGCAAGACAGGGGGGCTATTGGGCTACACCTTC
CASKTGGLLGYTF
>-|TRBV6-2/TRBV6-3|-|TRBJ2-2
TGTGCCAGCAGTTACTTGGCCACCGGGGAGCTGTTTTTT
CASSYLATGELFF
>TRBD2|TRBV19|-|TRBJ2-1
TGTGCCAGTAGCAGACTAGCCTGGGACGAGCAGTTCTTC
CASSRLAWDEQFF
>TRBD2|TRBV2|-|TRBJ2-3
TGTGCCACTTCTCCGACTAGCGGGAGAGCAGATACGCAGTATTTT
CATSPTSGRADTQYF
>TRBD1|TRBV20-1|-|TRBJ1-1
TGCAGTGGGACAGGGTCCACTGAAGCTTTCTTT
CSGTGSTEAFF
>TRBD1|TRBV6-5|-|TRBJ1-1
TGTGCCAGCAGTTTCAGGGGGCGCGGGACTGAAGCTTTCTTT
CASSFRGRGTEAFF
>-|TRBV10-1|-|TRBJ1-1
TGCGCCAGCAGTGAACAGATCAACACTGAAGCTTTCTTT
CASSEQINTEAFF
>-|TRBV4-1|-|TRBJ1-4
TGCGCCAGCAGCCCTCTGTCGCGGACTAATGAAAAACTGTTTTTT
CASSPLSRTNEKLFF
>-|TRBV30|-|TRBJ1-6
TGTGCCTTGGACTCTAGCTCCTATAATTCACCCCTCCACTTT
CALDSSSYNSPLHF
>-|TRBV25-1|-|TRBJ2-1
TGTGCCAGCAGTGACGACCCGACTAGTCGTGAGCAGTTCTTC
CASSDDPTSREQFF
>-|TRBV4-3|-|TRBJ2-1
TGCGCCAGCAGCCAAGACGCGGGCTCCTACAATGAGCAGTTCTTC
CASSQDAGSYNEQFF
>-|TRBV5-1|-|TRBJ1-1
TGCGCCAGCAGGCCCGACGGGGTGGTTTCTGAAGCTTTCTTT
CASRPDGVVSEAFF
>TRBD2|TRBV18|-|TRBJ2-3
TGTGCCAGCTCACCGAGGACTAGCGGGAGCACAGATACGCAGTATTTT
CASSPRTSGSTDTQYF
>-|TRBV18|-|TRBJ2-1
TGTGCCAGCTCACCACTAGCGGATTACAATGAGCAGTTCTTC
CASSPLADYNEQFF
>TRBD1|TRBV27|-|TRBJ2-4
TGTGCCAGCAGTCATGACAGGGATGGCAAAAACATTCAGTACTTC
CASSHDRDGKNIQYF
>-|TRBV7-7|-|TRBJ2-5
TGTGCCAGCAGCTTAGGTTCCGGGAATCAAGAGACCCAGTACTTC
CASSLGSGNQETQYF
>TRBD2|TRBV19|-|TRBJ2-5
TGTGCCAGTAGCCCCGGACTAGCGGGGGCCTTCCAAGAGACCCAGTACTTC
CASSPGLAGAFQETQYF
>-|TRBV21-1|-|TRBJ1-4
TGTGCCAGCAGCAAATTCGGGACAGGGGTCGAAAAACTGTTTTTT
CASSKFGTGVEKLFF
>TRBD1|TRBV5-1|-|TRBJ2-5
TGCGCCAGCAGCTTGGCAGGGGGCAAGGAGACCCAGTACTTC
CASSLAGGKETQYF
>TRBD1|TRBV3-1/TRBV3-2|once|TRBJ1-1
TGTGCCAGCAGCCAAGAAAGAACAGGGGACACTGAAGCTTTCTTT
CASSQERTGDTEAFF
>-|TRBV5-1|-|TRBJ2-1
TGCGCCAGCAGCCCCTGGGACACACGCTCGAATGAGCAGTTCTTC
CASSPWDTRSNEQFF
>-|TRBV7-2|once|TRBJ1-1
TGTGCCAGCAGCTTAGGCCTCGTGAGGAACACTGAAGCTTTCTTT
CASSLGLVRNTEAFF
>TRBD1|TRBV10-3|few|TRBJ1-6
TGTGCCATCAGCCGGACAGGGTCAGGTTCACCCCTCCACTTT
CAISRTGSGSPLHF
>-|TRBV7-8|-|TRBJ2-3
TGTGCCAGCAGCCGCGCGAGCACAGATACGCAGTATTTT
CASSRASTDTQYF
>-|TRBV7-9|-|TRBJ1-5
TGTGCCAGCAGCTTAGAGGGGGGGAATCAGCCCCAGCATTTT
CASSLEGGNQPQHF
>TRBD1|TRBV15|-|TRBJ1-3
TGTGCCACCAGGGGGGACAGAGAACGAGACACCATATATTTT
CATRGDRERDTIYF
>-|TRBV2|-|TRBJ1-2
TGTGCCAGCAGTGAGGAGACAGTTAACTATGGCTACACCTTC
CASSEETVNYGYTF
>-|TRBV15|-|TRBJ2-3
TGTGCCACCAGCCCGTGGGCCATTAGCACAGATACGCAGTATTTT
CATSPWAISTDTQYF
>TRBD2|TRBV6-5|-|TRBJ2-5
TGTGCCAGCAGTAGCGGGGGGCAGGAGGAGACCCAGTACTTC
CASSSGGQEETQYF
>TRBD1|TRBV7-6|once|TRBJ2-1
TGTGCCAGCAGCTTACCGGGACAGGGATACAATGAGCAGTTCTTC
CASSLPGQGYNEQFF
>-|TRBV7-3|-|TRBJ2-1
TGTGCCAGCAGCTTAGGGGGCCCCCGCCAAAATGAGCAGTTCTTC
CASSLGGPRQNEQFF
>TRBD1|TRBV19|-|TRBJ1-2
TGTGCCAGTAGGGGGACAGGGGAAGGCGGCTATGGCTACACCTTC
CASRGTGEGGYGYTF
>TRBD2|TRBV6-6|-|TRBJ2-3
TGTGCCAGCAGCTCGGGGGCGGGAGGGTCCGATACGCAGTATTTT
CASSSGAGGSDTQYF
>-|TRBV2|-|TRBJ2-7
TGTGCCAGCAGTGAGGCCCTCTCCTACGAGCAGTACTTC
CASSEALSYEQYF
>-|TRBV14|-|TRBJ2-7
TGTGCCAGCAGCCCTAACAGTGCACATAAATACGAGCAGTACTTC
CASSPNSAHKYEQYF
>-|TRBV14|-|TRBJ1-4
TGTGCCAGCAGCCGACTAGGGACAACTAATGAAAAACTGTTTTTT
CASSRLGTTNEKLFF
>TRBD2|TRBV6-5|-|TRBJ2-1
TGTGCCAGCAGGGACCGGGAGGTATACAATGAGCAGTTCTTC
CASRDREVYNEQFF
>TRBD1|TRBV6-5|-|TRBJ1-6
TGTGCCATCCTGGGACAGGGGATAGGGTCACCCCTCCACTTT
CAILGQGIGSPLHF
>-|TRBV11-3|once|TRBJ2-1
TGTGCCAGCAGCTTAGAAGGCACAGCCGAGCAGTTCTTC
CASSLEGTAEQFF
>TRBD1|TRBV7-2|-|TRBJ2-4
TGTGCCAGCAGCTTATTCACAGGGGGATTAAACATTCAGTACTTC
CASSLFTGGLNIQYF
>-|TRBV18|-|TRBJ2-2
TGTGCCAGCTCACCACGTGGGAGTGAGGTAACCGGGGAGCTGTTTTTT
CASSPRGSEVTGELFF
>-|TRBV3-1/TRBV3-2|-|TRBJ1-6
TGTGCCAGCAGCCAAACTCGGCGGTTCGTTTCACCCCTCCACTTT
CASSQTRRFVSPLHF
>TRBD1|TRBV28|-|TRBJ1-1
TGTGCCAGCACACGGACAGGTTCTGAAGCTTTCTTT
CASTRTGSEAFF